The clone carrying this T cell receptor beta chain was counted only a few times. Antigen specificity is unknown. The data were taken from a study of T cell repertoires in cytomegalovirus infection. Study-wide background: It was the public TCR beta signatures that indicated both CMV infection and matching HLA type.

Per germline, CDR1 MNHNS and CDR2 SASEGT. The CDR3 contains 12 residues. The V gene end was trimmed by 8 bases and the J gene end by 9 bases; junction bases not matched to a gene: 7. TCRdb processed the reads anew with MiXCR; each CDR3 protein has one entry. The sample lists 650,000 to 900,000 distinct CDR3 sequences; approximately 32% were seen once. The source of this sequence is a human donor in good health (CMV status not recorded). Some clones in this sample may be carry-over from other donors' samples. The chain employs TRBV6-1 and TRBJ1-5; 7 nucleotides agree with TRBD1. This material consisted of cultured CD8+ T cells from PBMCs, taken from culture after CMV antigen stimulation. The CDR3 nucleotides are TGTGCCAGCCGGGACAGTTCACGGCCCCAGCATTTT. It encodes CASRDSSRPQHF.